This T cell receptor (beta chain) was sequenced for a study of T cells in localized non-small cell lung cancer. This clone ranks as medium-sized (0.01 to 0.1%). Its antigen is currently unknown. This CDR3 spans 15 amino acids. Germline lookup yields CDR1 MNHGY and CDR2 SAAAGT. The V and J ends lost 5 bases and 1 base respectively, with 13 bases between them. Produced via immunoSEQ multiplex PCR; TCRdb's table is partial and in-frame only. The sample lists roughly 1,500 clones, about 36% occurring once. Findings of the study overall: Uninvolved adjacent lung showed peak T cell clonality, exceeding tumor. Greater blood T cell density accompanied longer overall survival. Analysis by sequencing included only one tumor region, so heterogeneity remains possible.

This clonotype originated in a female donor older than 55 with stage II lung adenocarcinoma. The specimen was lung tumor tissue, collected before any cancer treatment. The genes are TRBV6-8 and TRBJ2-3, with D uncertain. Written as DNA, the CDR3 is TGTGCCAGCAGTGCGACTCCCTTTGGCACAGATACGCAGTATTTT. It codes for CASSATPFGTDTQYF.